These T cell receptor beta chains were read from a single sample in a study of blood T cell repertoires in COVID-19. Repertoires were generated with immunoSEQ multiplex PCR, while TCRdb's copy carries only in-frame clones and drops some. In the table there are around 200,000 clones, more than 75% of which are singletons. The specimen was peripheral blood. The receptors stem from an older man with acute or convalescent COVID-19. Each CDR3 is given with its conserved first and last residue. The D gene is left open where the match is weak.

d_call v_call cdr3_aa
. TRBV29-1 CSVDSGVGETQYF
. TRBV18 CASSPDQGGGYEQYF
. TRBV29-1 CSVAGDGNQPQHF
TRBD1 TRBV10-1 CASSFGQGYTDTQYF
. TRBV3-1/TRBV3-2 CASSQEYGLFF
. TRBV6-5 CASSYSRTPTGELFF
TRBD1 TRBV6-2/TRBV6-3 CASSAGQVYYGYTF
. TRBV13 CASSLQPATGEQYF
. TRBV5-5 CASSLVAGMNEQYF
. TRBV28 CASSALGGSYNSPLHF
. TRBV6-7 CASSYKNPMTSREQYF
TRBD2 TRBV10-2 CASSSGLADSYEQYF
TRBD2 TRBV6-4 CASSVGGGAPDTQYF
. TRBV6-2/TRBV6-3 CASSQGTPEYNEQFF
. TRBV29-1 CSVERLENGYTF
TRBD1 TRBV5-1 CASSGTGSGNTIYF
. TRBV4-2 CASSQERHPNTEAFF
. TRBV7-2 CASSPQMNTEAFF
TRBD1 TRBV15 CATSRFDRGPDTEAFF
TRBD1 TRBV7-9 CASSFGQGDGYTF
. TRBV2 CASSPGHNQPQHF
. TRBV5-1 CASSSGPAGEQFF
TRBD1 TRBV6-2/TRBV6-3 CASSFVFGTGDYNEQFF
TRBD1 TRBV5-4 CASRLQGATDTQYF
. TRBV6-5 CAIKIPSKSNQPQHF
. TRBV18 CASSPQGSYTDTQYF
. TRBV28 CASSPPGWGLEGYGYTF
. TRBV5-5 CASTSRETQYF
. TRBV3-1/TRBV3-2 CASSQEYYSTDTQYF
TRBD2 TRBV10-3 CAISESREGFYEQYF
. TRBV24-1 CAAQATGDGELFF
TRBD2 TRBV9 CASSVSPLSGGSTDTQYF
. TRBV4-2 CASSQDPEIQPQHF
. TRBV28 CASRTTGVTETQYF
. TRBV5-1 CASSLAPGNTEAFF
. TRBV15 CATSLRSYNSPLHF
. TRBV12-5 CASGSRTGQPQHF
. TRBV29-1 CSVGEGYPLHF
. TRBV5-4 CASSLTGSAQETQYF
. TRBV10-3 CAAGSLLDQPQHF
TRBD2 TRBV11-1 CASSRGAGANEQFF
TRBD1 TRBV25-1 CASSEVDRATQYF
. TRBV2 CASSNDRGSDTQYF
. TRBV10-2 CASSEALAQETQYF
TRBD1 TRBV9 CASSVGDRHYEQYF
. TRBV27 CASSLSGTLNTGELFF
. TRBV11-2 CASSGGGEKLFF
TRBD1 TRBV2 CASSGGQQGTYGYTF